One sample yielded the 19 T cell receptor beta chains listed below, sequenced in a study of T cells in localized non-small cell lung cancer. Produced via immunoSEQ multiplex PCR; TCRdb's table is partial and in-frame only. The repertoire includes roughly 38,000 clones, around 87% of them detected once, and roughly 3.6% sits in the top ten. The sequencing used peripheral blood, collected before any cancer treatment. The receptors derive from a man aged 18 to 49 with stage I lung adenocarcinoma.

J is TRBJ1-1 and V is TRBV7-2; the D is unclear. Per germline, CDR1 SGHTA and CDR2 FQGNSA. The CDR3 runs to 17 residues. Between the trimmed V and J ends, which lost 0 bases and 2 bases, there was a span of 16 bases. CDR3 in amino acids: CASSLAAVRSLNTEAFF. The CDR3 nucleotides read TGTGCCAGCAGCTTAGCCGCAGTTAGGAGTCTAAACACTGAAGCTTTCTTT.

The CDR3 DNA reads TGTGCCAGCCGCCCAGGAGTAGGGGGCGGGAATGAGCAGTTCTTC. Translating it yields CASRPGVGGGNEQFF. The chain is built from TRBV6-5 and TRBJ2-1; 7 nucleotides agree with TRBD1. This CDR3 is built from 15 residues. With 8 bases clipped from V and 7 bases from J, the junction kept 14 bases outside the gene matches. Germline V CDR1 and CDR2: MNHEY, SVGAGI.

This clone came up a few times. This chain uses TRBV5-1 with TRBJ1-6, with 7 bases identical to TRBD1. Trimming removed 4 bases from V and 15 bases from J; junction bases left unmatched: 16. From germline, CDR1 is SGHRS and CDR2 YFSETQ. This CDR3 has 15 amino acids. DNA of the CDR3: TGCGCCAGCAGCGCGGGCGCCGCGGGACAGTTATTCCTCCACTTT. As protein: CASSAGAAGQLFLHF.

This clone has a single count. The rearrangement links TRBV6-5 to TRBJ1-4; 8 bases are shared with TRBD1. V shed 6 bases and J 2 bases; nucleotides not matched to a gene: 5. Germline assignment: CDR1 MNHEY and CDR2 SVGAGI. The CDR3 spans 15 residues. DNA of the CDR3: TGTGCCAGCAGGACGACAGGGGCCACTAATGAAAAACTGTTTTTT. Translating it yields CASRTTGATNEKLFF.

V and J are TRBV5-1 and TRBJ2-3; unclear D gene. Trimming removed 0 bases from V and 6 bases from J, with 11 bases in between. The CDR3 is made up of 14 amino acids. CDR1 is SGHRS, CDR2 YFSETQ, per germline. CDR3 sequence reads: CASSLGRTVDTQYF. CDR3 coding DNA: TGCGCCAGCAGCTTGGGACGTACAGTGGATACGCAGTATTTT.

This clone was seen a handful of times. The genes are TRBV18 and TRBJ1-1; D ambiguous. The CDR3 has 13 amino acids. Germline V gives CDR1 KGHSH, CDR2 LQKENI. Trimming removed 3 bases from V and 5 bases from J, with 10 bases in between. The CDR3 loop reads CASSPDMLTEAFF. The CDR3 DNA reads as TGTGCCAGCTCACCCGACATGCTAACTGAAGCTTTCTTT.

This clone was counted between two and nine times. J is TRBJ1-5 and V is TRBV5-1, with D unclear. Between the trimmed V and J ends, which lost 0 bases and 4 bases, there was a span of 8 bases. Germline V CDR1 and CDR2: SGHRS, YFSETQ. The CDR3 spans 14 residues. CDR3 region: CASSLGTPNQPQHF. CDR3 DNA sequence: TGCGCCAGCAGCTTGGGAACGCCGAATCAGCCCCAGCATTTT.

V is TRBV19 and J is TRBJ1-1; 7 bases align to TRBD1. This CDR3 has 14 residues. J lost 5 bases, V lost 10 bases, and 13 bases had no gene match. Germline V lookup: CDR1 LNHDA, CDR2 SQIVND (reference sequence). In nucleotides, the CDR3 is TGTGCCACCGCTTGGGAGGGGGCGCGGACTGAAGCTTTCTTT. This codes for CATAWEGARTEAFF.

The chain combines TRBV25-1 with TRBJ2-7, with D perhaps matching TRBD2 (6 bases). V was shortened by 6 bases and J by 5 bases, with 14 bases between the two germline ends. The CDR3 runs 13 residues. Germline assignment: CDR1 MGHDK and CDR2 SYGVNS. CDR3 in amino acids: CASSVGGRNEQYF. As DNA, the CDR3 is TGTGCCAGCAGCGTCGGGGGTCGGAACGAGCAGTACTTC.

V is TRBV6-1 and J is TRBJ2-7, with D unresolved. There are 15 residues in the CDR3. V shed 4 bases and J shed 9 bases, with 22 bases lying between them. In germline, CDR1 is MNHNS, CDR2 SASEGT. CDR3: CASSGSRQRITVQYF. In DNA, the CDR3 is TGTGCCAGCAGTGGGTCGCGCCAGAGAATTACCGTGCAGTACTTC.

This chain uses TRBV7-8 with TRBJ1-1; a possible D gene is TRBD1 (5 bases). The CDR3 consists of 15 residues. CDR1 is SGHVS and CDR2 is FQNEAQ in the germline V gene. The V gene lost 3 bases and the J gene lost 1 base, with 12 bases spanning the gap. The DNA of the CDR3 is TGTGCCAGCAGCTTTGACAGAATTTCGAACACTGAAGCTTTCTTT. Its translation is CASSFDRISNTEAFF.

The rearrangement links TRBV10-3 to TRBJ1-1, with D possibly matching TRBD1 (6 bases). Germline loops: CDR1 ENHRY, CDR2 SYGVKD. This CDR3 is 15 amino acids long. Trimming took 0 bases from V and 4 from J, leaving 12 bases between them. CDR3 in amino acids: CAISESGGQVTEAFF. CDR3 DNA sequence: TGTGCCATCAGTGAGTCCGGGGGGCAGGTCACTGAAGCTTTCTTT.

J is TRBJ2-3 and V is TRBV10-3; D perhaps matches TRBD2 (6 bases). The V gene lost 10 bases and the J gene lost 3 bases, with 23 bases spanning the gap. Per germline, CDR1 ENHRY and CDR2 SYGVKD. The CDR3 covers 16 residues. The CDR3 DNA follows: TGTGCCAGCTCGGACCCCGGACTAAGCCCTACAGATACGCAGTATTTT. This sequence encodes CASSDPGLSPTDTQYF.

V and J are TRBV29-1 and TRBJ2-5; D is possibly TRBD1 (6 bases). This CDR3 spans 15 amino acids. The V end was cut by 3 bases, the J end by 5 bases, with 19 bases between. CDR1 and CDR2 from the germline V gene are SQVTM and ANQGSEA. CDR3 region: CSVDRRGEMGETQYF. The CDR3 bases are TGCAGCGTTGACCGCAGGGGAGAGATGGGGGAGACCCAGTACTTC.

For this clone: Other DNA sequences in this specimen translate into the identical CDR3. The CDR3 DNA reads TGCGCCAGCAGCCAAGATAGCGCCATGAATGAAAAACTGTTTTTT. Translating it yields CASSQDSAMNEKLFF. This sequence joins TRBV4-3 and TRBJ1-4; no clear D gene. The CDR3 is 15 amino acids. The germline V gene encodes CDR1 LGHNA and CDR2 YSLEER. Trimming cost V 0 bases and J 5 bases, with 10 bases left between them.

The table lists this clone with a count of one. The rearrangement links TRBV18 to TRBJ1-3; possible D gene TRBD1, 5 bases. The CDR3 loop spans 15 amino acids. CDR1 and CDR2 (germline): KGHSH, LQKENI. The V gene lost 1 base and the J gene lost 2 bases, with 9 bases spanning the gap. The CDR3 DNA reads as TGTGCCAGCTCACCACGGCAGGGTGCTGGAAACACCATATATTTT. This codes for CASSPRQGAGNTIYF.

The genes are TRBV9 and TRBJ1-2; tentative D call: TRBD1 (5 bases). Germline-derived CDR1 and CDR2 are SGDLS and YYNGEE. The V gene lost 3 bases and the J gene lost 5 bases, with 23 bases spanning the gap. The length of the CDR3 is 17 residues. In DNA form, the CDR3 reads TGTGCCAGCAGCGGTAGCCACCTTTCCGGGACGGCTTATGGCTACACCTTC. It yields the protein CASSGSHLSGTAYGYTF. Complete variable domain (other parts from reference TRBV9 and TRBJ1-2): DSGVTQTPKHLITATGQRVTLRCSPRSGDLSVYWYQQSLDQGLQFLIQYYNGEERAKGNILERFSAQQFPDLHSELNLSSLELGDSALYFCASSGSHLSGTAYGYTFGSGTRLTVV.

V is TRBV19 and J is TRBJ2-5, with D hard to call. This CDR3 region has 14 residues. Trimming removed 2 bases from V and 3 bases from J, with 10 bases in between. Germline-derived CDR1 and CDR2 are LNHDA and SQIVND (reference sequence). The CDR3 reads CASSISWMEETQYF. The CDR3, as DNA: TGTGCCAGTAGTATATCCTGGATGGAAGAGACCCAGTACTTC.

The chain joins TRBV5-5 to TRBJ2-5; tentatively, D is TRBD1 or TRBD2 (5 bases each). Germline loops: CDR1 SGHKS, CDR2 YYEKEE (reference sequence). Trimming took 1 base from V and 3 from J, leaving 7 bases between them. The CDR3 covers 13 residues. The CDR3 DNA is TGTGCCAGCAGCTTGATGGGGGAAGAGACCCAGTACTTC. The encoded protein is CASSLMGEETQYF.